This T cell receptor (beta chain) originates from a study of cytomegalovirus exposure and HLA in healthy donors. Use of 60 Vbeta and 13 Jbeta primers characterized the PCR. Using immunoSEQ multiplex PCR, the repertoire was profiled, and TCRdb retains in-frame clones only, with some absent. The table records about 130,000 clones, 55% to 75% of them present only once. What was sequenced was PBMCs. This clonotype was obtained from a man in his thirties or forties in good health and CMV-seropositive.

The CDR3 sequence: CASSLIYSNQPQHF. Written as DNA, the CDR3 is TGTGCCAGCAGTTTAATCTATAGCAATCAGCCCCAGCATTTT. This chain links TRBV28 with TRBJ1-5; D remains unclear. The ends were cut back, 2 bases at V and 0 bases at J, with 5 bases in the middle. Germline V gives CDR1 MDHEN, CDR2 SYDVKM. CDR3 length: 14 residues.